A single sample is the source of the 9 T cell receptor beta chains below, sequenced in a study of blood T cell repertoires in COVID-19. The protocol was immunoSEQ multiplex PCR, while the TCRdb copy is restricted to in-frame clones and leaves out a portion. The data show 300,000 to 450,000 clones, over 85% seen once. The specimen was peripheral blood. All receptors come from a woman aged 55-69 years with COVID-19, enrolled during active disease.

V and J are TRBV28 and TRBJ1-3, with no clear D. The CDR3 covers 19 residues. The ends were cut back, 1 base at V and 0 bases at J, with 19 bases in the middle. From germline, CDR1 is MDHEN and CDR2 SYDVKM. The CDR3 bases are TGTGCCAGCAGTTTATCCCCGTTCCAGGTCCAACACTCTGGAAACACCATATATTTT. This gives the protein CASSLSPFQVQHSGNTIYF.

This sequence joins TRBV11-1 and TRBJ2-7, with 8 bases identical to TRBD2. The V gene's germline CDR1 is SGHAT and CDR2 FQDESV (reference sequence). The junction had 8 bases not matched to a gene; V was cut back by 5 bases and J by 2 bases. This CDR3 is built from 15 residues. The CDR3 DNA sequence: TGTGCCAGCAGCGCGAGCGGGGGCCAGACCTACGAGCAGTACTTC. Its translation: CASSASGGQTYEQYF.

The gene calls are TRBV6-5 and TRBJ2-7; possibly TRBD2 for D (6 bases). Germline CDR1 is MNHEY and CDR2 is SVGAGI. The V and J ends lost 8 bases and 3 bases respectively, with 14 bases between them. This CDR3 comprises 13 residues. CDR3 loop: CASPPGRCYEQYF. In nucleotides, the CDR3 is TGTGCCAGCCCGCCGGGGAGGTGCTACGAGCAGTACTTC.

The gene calls are TRBV18 and TRBJ2-7, with 8 bases fitting TRBD1. The CDR3 is 16 amino acids. V shed 2 bases and J 1 base; nucleotides not matched to a gene: 7. From germline, CDR1 is KGHSH and CDR2 LQKENI. The CDR3 bases are TGTGCCAGCTCACCAGCCAGGACAGGGTTATCCTACGAGCAGTACTTC. Translating gives CASSPARTGLSYEQYF.

CDR3 DNA: TGTGCCTGGAGTCCGGGGGACACTGAAGCTTTCTTT. Amino acid sequence: CAWSPGDTEAFF. This sequence joins TRBV30 and TRBJ1-1, with D possibly being TRBD1 (5 bases). V gave up 2 bases and J gave up 3 bases, with 7 bases separating them. The CDR3 sequence is 12 residues long. Germline V lookup: CDR1 GTSNPN, CDR2 SVGIG (reference sequence). The full variable domain, in which reference TRBV30 and TRBJ1-1 provide the parts outside the CDR3, is SQTIHQWPATLVQPVGSPLSLECTVEGTSNPNLYWYRQAAGRGLQLLFYSVGIGQISSEVPQNLSASRPQDRQFILSSKKLLLSDSGFYLCAWSPGDTEAFFGQGTRLTVV.

The J gene is TRBJ1-4, the V gene TRBV2; the D gene is possibly TRBD1 (5 bases). Germline V lookup: CDR1 SNHLY, CDR2 FYNNEI. V lost 4 bases to trimming and J lost 7 bases, with 16 bases between them. The CDR3 has 15 amino acids. The CDR3 is CASSGGAGTLEKLFF. The CDR3 DNA is TGTGCCAGCAGTGGCGGGGCAGGAACTCTTGAAAAACTGTTTTTT.

The rearrangement uses TRBV10-1 and TRBJ1-5; no definite D call. Germline-derived CDR1 and CDR2 are WNHNN and SYGVQD (reference sequence). V lost 5 bases to trimming and J lost 2 bases, with 7 bases between them. The length of the CDR3 is 13 residues. The CDR3 sequence is CASSNSRNQPQHF. In DNA, the CDR3 is TGCGCCAGCAGTAACAGCCGCAATCAGCCCCAGCATTTT.

This clone was seen just once. The rearrangement links TRBV7-6 to TRBJ1-6, with a weak D call TRBD1 (6 bases). Germline lookup yields CDR1 SGHVS and CDR2 FNYEAQ. This CDR3 has 16 amino acids. With 0 bases removed from V and 5 bases from J, the gap between germline ends came to 11 bases. CDR3 coding DNA: TGTGCCAGCAGCTTAGCCCCCAGGGGCCATAATTCACCCCTCCACTTT. Protein: CASSLAPRGHNSPLHF.

This chain links TRBV11-2 with TRBJ1-3; D call uncertain. CDR1 and CDR2 (germline): SGHAT, FQNNGV. The V and J ends lost 5 bases and 0 bases respectively, with 14 bases between them. CDR3 size: 16 residues. The CDR3 is CASSPPYGNSGNTIYF. CDR3 coding DNA: TGTGCCAGCAGCCCTCCCTACGGGAACTCTGGAAACACCATATATTTT.